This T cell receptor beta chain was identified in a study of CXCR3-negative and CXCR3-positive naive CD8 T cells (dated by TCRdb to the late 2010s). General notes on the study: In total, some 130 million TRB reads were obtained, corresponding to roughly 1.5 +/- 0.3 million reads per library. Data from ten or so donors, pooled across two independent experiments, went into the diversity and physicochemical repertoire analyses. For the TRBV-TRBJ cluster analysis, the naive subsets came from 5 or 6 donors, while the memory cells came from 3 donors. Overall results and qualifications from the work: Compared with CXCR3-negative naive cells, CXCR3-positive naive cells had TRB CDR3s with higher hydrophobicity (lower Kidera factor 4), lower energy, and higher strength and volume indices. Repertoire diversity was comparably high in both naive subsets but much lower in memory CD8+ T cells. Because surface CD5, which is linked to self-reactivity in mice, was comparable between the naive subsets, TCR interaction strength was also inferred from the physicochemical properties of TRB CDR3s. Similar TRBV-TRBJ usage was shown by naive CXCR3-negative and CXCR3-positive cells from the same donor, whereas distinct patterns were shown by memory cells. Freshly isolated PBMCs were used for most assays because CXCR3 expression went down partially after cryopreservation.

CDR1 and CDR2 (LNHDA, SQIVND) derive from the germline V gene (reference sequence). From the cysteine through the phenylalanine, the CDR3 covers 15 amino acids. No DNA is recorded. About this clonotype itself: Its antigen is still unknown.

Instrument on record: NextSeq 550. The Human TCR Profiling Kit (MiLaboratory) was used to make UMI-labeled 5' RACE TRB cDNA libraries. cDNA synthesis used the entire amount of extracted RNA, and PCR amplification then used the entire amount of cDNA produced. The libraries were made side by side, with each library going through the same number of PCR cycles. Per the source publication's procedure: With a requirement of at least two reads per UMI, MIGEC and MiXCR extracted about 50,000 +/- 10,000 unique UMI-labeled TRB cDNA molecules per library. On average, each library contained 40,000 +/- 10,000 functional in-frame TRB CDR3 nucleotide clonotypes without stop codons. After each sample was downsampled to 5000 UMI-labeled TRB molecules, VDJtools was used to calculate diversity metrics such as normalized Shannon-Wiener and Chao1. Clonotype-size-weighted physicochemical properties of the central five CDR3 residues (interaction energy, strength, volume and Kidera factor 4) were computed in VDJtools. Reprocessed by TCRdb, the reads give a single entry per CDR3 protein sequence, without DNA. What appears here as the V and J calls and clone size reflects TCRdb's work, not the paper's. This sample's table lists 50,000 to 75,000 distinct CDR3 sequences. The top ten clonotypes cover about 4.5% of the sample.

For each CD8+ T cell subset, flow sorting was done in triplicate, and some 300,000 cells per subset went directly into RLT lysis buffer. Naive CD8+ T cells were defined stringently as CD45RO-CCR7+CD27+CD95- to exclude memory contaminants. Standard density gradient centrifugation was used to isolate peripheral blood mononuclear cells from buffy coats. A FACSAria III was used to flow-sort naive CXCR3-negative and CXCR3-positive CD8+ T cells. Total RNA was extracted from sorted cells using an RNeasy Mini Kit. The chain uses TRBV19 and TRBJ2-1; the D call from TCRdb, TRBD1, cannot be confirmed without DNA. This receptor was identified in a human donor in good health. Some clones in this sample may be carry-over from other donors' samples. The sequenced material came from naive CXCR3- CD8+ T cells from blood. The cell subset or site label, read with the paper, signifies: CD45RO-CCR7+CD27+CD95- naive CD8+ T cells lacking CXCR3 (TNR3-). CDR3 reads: CASSPWAGDYNEQFF.